This TCR beta chain appears in the sequencing data of a study of vaccination effects on CD4 cells after COVID-19. Whole-study context: Post-vaccine specimens arrived a median 72 days past the second dose. Broader study findings: After vaccination, at late timepoints, clones induced by infection and by vaccine contracted markedly.

Sequenced by immunoSEQ multiplex PCR; TCRdb stores in-frame clones only, minus some. The sample includes about 66,000 clones, 76% seen only once; the top ten take 0.75% to 1%. ViraFEST used viral peptide pools to expand antigen-specific CD4+ T cells before sequencing. Having been cultured for 10 days, the cells underwent CD4+ T cell isolation. Each participant received a vaccine that was either BNT162b2 or mRNA-1273, given as two doses. Points on this clone: Its specificity is unknown.

The V end lost 6 bases, the J end lost 7 bases, and 12 bases lay between the germline ends. Per germline, CDR1 SNHLY and CDR2 FYNNEI. The CDR3 contains 12 residues. The gene calls are TRBV2 and TRBJ2-5, with D unresolved. The sequencing used CD4+ T cells from PBMCs cultured with HCoV-OC43 spike peptides, collected after COVID-19 vaccination. Subset described: HCoV-OC43 spike overlapping peptide pool stimulation. The clonotype originates from a human donor who received a COVID-19 vaccine. CDR3 in DNA: TGTGCCAGCAGCGAAACCACCGGGACCCAGTACTTC. Its protein product is CASSETTGTQYF.